These 16 T cell receptor beta chains share one sample of origin, sequenced in a study of T cell responses to AZD1222 COVID-19 vaccine. Assay: immunoSEQ multiplex PCR; the TCRdb copy retains only in-frame clones and omits some. The table lists about 110,000 clones, around 92% of them singletons. This material consisted of peripheral blood, taken 28 days after the second AZD1222 dose. Receptors were obtained from an adult who received the AZD1222 COVID-19 vaccine.

The genes are TRBV11-3 and TRBJ2-2, with TRBD1 matching 7 bases. The CDR3 consists of 16 residues. Losses at the gene ends were 5 bases for V and 3 bases for J; bases not matched to a gene: 9. Germline loops: CDR1 SGHNT, CDR2 YENEEA. The CDR3 spells CASSGEQGFDTGELFF. The CDR3 DNA reads as TGTGCCAGCAGCGGAGAACAGGGGTTCGACACCGGGGAGCTGTTTTTT.

The chain joins TRBV7-9 to TRBJ1-6; no reliable D call. CDR1 and CDR2 (germline): SEHNR, FQNEAQ (reference sequence). V lost 3 bases and J lost 9, with 12 bases in between. The CDR3 loop spans 14 amino acids. The CDR3 is CASSFGVVGSPLHF. The DNA of the CDR3 is TGTGCCAGCAGCTTTGGCGTAGTAGGTTCACCCCTCCACTTT.

This rearrangement joins TRBV19 to TRBJ1-1; a possible D gene is TRBD1 (6 bases). From germline, CDR1 is LNHDA and CDR2 SQIVND (reference sequence). CDR3 length: 15 amino acids. V shed 5 bases and J shed 1 base, with 14 bases lying between them. The CDR3 region is CASSFTGHTNTEAFF. For the CDR3, the DNA is TGTGCCAGTAGTTTCACGGGACATACGAACACTGAAGCTTTCTTT.

The V and J genes are TRBV7-8 and TRBJ2-1; 8 bases fit TRBD2. Losses at the gene ends were 4 bases for V and 2 bases for J; bases not matched to a gene: 4. Germline V gene data show CDR1 as SGHVS and CDR2 as FQNEAQ. The CDR3 is 15 amino acids. In nucleotides, the CDR3 is TGTGCCAGCAGCTCTCTAGCGGGTCCCTACAATGAGCAGTTCTTC. Its protein product is CASSSLAGPYNEQFF. The whole variable domain, remainder taken from reference TRBV7-8 and TRBJ2-1, is GAGVSQSPRYKVAKRGQDVALRCDPISGHVSLFWYQQALGQGPEFLTYFQNEAQLDKSGLPSDRFFAERPEGSVSTLKIQRTQQEDSAVYLCASSSLAGPYNEQFFGPGTRLTVL.

The rearrangement links TRBV2 to TRBJ2-7, with a possible D match to TRBD1 (5 bases). The V and J ends lost 0 bases and 5 bases respectively, with 14 bases between them. Germline V CDR1 and CDR2: SNHLY, FYNNEI. CDR3 length: 15 amino acids. CDR3 loop: CASSEAWVQGNEQYF. The CDR3, as DNA: TGTGCCAGCAGTGAAGCCTGGGTTCAGGGTAACGAGCAGTACTTC.

The V call is TRBV5-5, the J call TRBJ1-1; weak D call: TRBD1 (5 bases). The CDR3 contains 15 residues. Deletions cut 3 bases from V and 6 bases from J, with 18 bases between. Looked up from germline, CDR1 is SGHKS and CDR2 is YYEKEE (reference sequence). This CDR3 is CASSSVLGPAAEAFF. DNA of the CDR3: TGTGCCAGCAGCTCCGTATTGGGACCCGCCGCTGAAGCTTTCTTT. The full variable domain, in which reference TRBV5-5 and TRBJ1-1 provide the parts outside the CDR3, is DAGVTQSPTHLIKTRGQQVTLRCSPISGHKSVSWYQQVLGQGPQFIFQYYEKEERGRGNFPDRFSARQFPNYSSELNVNALLLGDSALYLCASSSVLGPAAEAFFGQGTRLTVV.

The V and J genes are TRBV24-1 and TRBJ1-2, with D uncertain. The CDR3 totals 13 residues. V lost 5 bases and J lost 4, with 10 bases in between. Germline V CDR1 and CDR2: KGHDR, SFDVKD. The CDR3 DNA reads TGTGCCACCAGTGTTTCGGGGTCCTATGGCTACACCTTC. As protein: CATSVSGSYGYTF.

The V call is TRBV20-1, the J call TRBJ2-1, with D uncertain. The ends were cut back, 3 bases at V and 8 bases at J, with 14 bases in the middle. The CDR3 consists of 13 residues. CDR1 and CDR2 from the germline V gene are DFQATT and SNEGSKA (reference sequence). The CDR3 coding sequence is TGCAGTGCTAGTAGGCCCAGCCCCGATGAGCAGTTCTTC. Protein sequence: CSASRPSPDEQFF.

The chain links TRBV5-1 to TRBJ1-2, with a tentative D call TRBD1 (6 bases). V was cut by 4 bases and J by 3 bases, with 19 bases left in between. From germline, CDR1 is SGHRS and CDR2 YFSETQ. The CDR3 contains 16 residues. This chain's CDR3 is CASSQTTGKPYYGYTF. The CDR3 DNA reads TGCGCCAGCAGCCAGACTACAGGGAAACCCTACTATGGCTACACCTTC.

In DNA form, the CDR3 reads TGTGCCAGCAGCCAACAACGGACTGAAGCTTTCTTT. Translation gives CASSQQRTEAFF. The gene calls are TRBV14 and TRBJ1-1, with D unclear. CDR1 SGHDN and CDR2 FVKESK come from the germline V gene. CDR3 length equals 12 residues. Trimming took off 2 bases at V and 5 bases at J, with 6 bases between the two ends.

The chain recombines TRBV19 with TRBJ1-1, with D unresolved. This CDR3 contains 14 residues. Germline-derived CDR1 and CDR2 are LNHDA and SQIVND (reference sequence). The V end was cut by 5 bases, the J end by 1 base, with 11 bases between. The CDR3 coding sequence is TGTGCCAGTAGTCGTACTACAGCGAACACTGAAGCTTTCTTT. Amino acid sequence: CASSRTTANTEAFF.

The count of this clone is one. V usage is TRBV7-2 and J usage is TRBJ2-6, with D possibly TRBD2 on 6 matching bases. The V end was cut by 7 bases, the J end by 2 bases, with 15 bases between. The CDR3 is 16 amino acids. Germline CDR1 SGHTA, CDR2 FQGNSA. The CDR3 DNA reads TGTGCCAGCACCCCGAGAGGAGGGACTGGGGCCAACGTCCTGACTTTC. Translation: CASTPRGGTGANVLTF.

The gene calls are TRBV2 and TRBJ1-2, with D uncertain. Germline CDR1 SNHLY, CDR2 FYNNEI. The CDR3 loop spans 15 amino acids. V lost 5 bases to trimming and J lost 2 bases, with 15 bases between them. The DNA of the CDR3 is TGTGCCAGCAGTCGCCGGCCCGACGGCAACTATGGCTACACCTTC. It specifies CASSRRPDGNYGYTF.

This chain joins TRBV7-8 and TRBJ1-1; TRBD1 might be the D (5 bases). V was cut by 1 base and J by 0 bases, with 6 bases left in between. Germline values: CDR1 SGHVS, CDR2 FQNEAQ. The CDR3 length is 14 residues. In DNA form, the CDR3 reads TGTGCCAGCAGCTTAGGGGGACTGAACACTGAAGCTTTCTTT. Its translation is CASSLGGLNTEAFF.

The chain joins TRBV3-1 (or the pseudogene TRBV3-2) to TRBJ1-1; TRBD1 is a possible D gene (6 bases). The CDR3 is 14 residues long. Germline values: CDR1 LGHDT, CDR2 YNNKEL (reference sequence). Trimming cost V 6 bases and J 4 bases, with 15 bases left between them. The CDR3 DNA reads as TGTGCCAGCAGGGAGGGGGGTGGTGGCACTGAAGCTTTCTTT. As protein: CASREGGGGTEAFF.

This chain uses TRBV27 with TRBJ1-5; D is ambiguous. The V end was cut by 6 bases, the J end by 6 bases, with 15 bases between. The CDR3 extends over 14 amino acids. The germline gives CDR1 MNHEY, CDR2 SMNVEV (reference sequence). The DNA of the CDR3 is TGTGCCAGCAGCCGAGGCGGGGTCGTTCAGCCCCAGCATTTT. Its translation: CASSRGGVVQPQHF.